This T cell receptor beta chain was profiled in a study of blood T cell repertoires in COVID-19. The CDR3 is made up of 15 amino acids. Germline V lookup: CDR1 SGHRS, CDR2 YFSETQ. V lost 2 bases, J lost 1 base, and 11 bases lay in between. Repertoires were generated with immunoSEQ multiplex PCR, while TCRdb's copy carries only in-frame clones and drops some. This repertoire shows more than 70,000 clones, around nine tenths found once; its top ten account for roughly a sixth. This receptor was obtained from a woman of 80 years or more with acute or convalescent COVID-19. Specimen: peripheral blood. This chain connects TRBV5-1 to TRBJ2-3; tentatively, D is TRBD2 (5 bases). CDR3 protein: CASSLADPRTDTQYF. The CDR3 nucleotides read TGCGCCAGCAGCTTAGCGGATCCCCGCACAGATACGCAGTATTTT. Using reference TRBV5-1 and TRBJ2-3 for the parts outside the CDR3, the full variable domain is KAGVTQTPRYLIKTRGQQVTLSCSPISGHRSVSWYQQTPGQGLQFLFEYFSETQRNKGNFPGRFSGRQFSNSRSEMNVSTLELGDSALYLCASSLADPRTDTQYFGPGTRLTVL.